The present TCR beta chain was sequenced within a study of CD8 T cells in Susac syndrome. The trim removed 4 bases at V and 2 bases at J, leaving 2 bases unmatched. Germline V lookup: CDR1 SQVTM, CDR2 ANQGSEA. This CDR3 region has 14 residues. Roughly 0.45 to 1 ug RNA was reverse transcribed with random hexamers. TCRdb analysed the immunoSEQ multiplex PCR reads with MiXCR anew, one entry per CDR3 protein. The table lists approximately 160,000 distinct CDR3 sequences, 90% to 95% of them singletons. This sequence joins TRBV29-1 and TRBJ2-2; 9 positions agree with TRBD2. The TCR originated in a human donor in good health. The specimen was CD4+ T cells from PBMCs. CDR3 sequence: CSVGLAANTGELFF. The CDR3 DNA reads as TGCAGCGTTGGACTAGCGGCTAACACCGGGGAGCTGTTTTTT.